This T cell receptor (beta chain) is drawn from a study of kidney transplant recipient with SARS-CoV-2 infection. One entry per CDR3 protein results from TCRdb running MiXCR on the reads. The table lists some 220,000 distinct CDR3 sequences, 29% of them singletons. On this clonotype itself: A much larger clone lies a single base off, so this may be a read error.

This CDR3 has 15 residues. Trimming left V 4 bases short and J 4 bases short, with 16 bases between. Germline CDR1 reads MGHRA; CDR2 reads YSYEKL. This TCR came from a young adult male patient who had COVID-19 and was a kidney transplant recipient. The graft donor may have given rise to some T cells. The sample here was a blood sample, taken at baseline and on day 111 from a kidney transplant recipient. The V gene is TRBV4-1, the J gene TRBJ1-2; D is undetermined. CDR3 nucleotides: TGCGCCAGCAGCCCAAGCGGAGCTAATCCCTATGGCTACACCTTC. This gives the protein CASSPSGANPYGYTF.